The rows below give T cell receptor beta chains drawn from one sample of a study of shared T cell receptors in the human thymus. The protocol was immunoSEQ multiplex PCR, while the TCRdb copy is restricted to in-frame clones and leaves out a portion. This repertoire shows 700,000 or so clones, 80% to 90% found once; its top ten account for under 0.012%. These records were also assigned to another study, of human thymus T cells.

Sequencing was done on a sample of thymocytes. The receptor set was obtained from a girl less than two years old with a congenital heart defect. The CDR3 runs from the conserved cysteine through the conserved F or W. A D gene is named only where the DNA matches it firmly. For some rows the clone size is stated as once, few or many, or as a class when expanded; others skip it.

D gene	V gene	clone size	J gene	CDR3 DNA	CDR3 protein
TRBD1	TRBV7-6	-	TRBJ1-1	TGTGCCAGCAGCGTTACAGGGGGCTCGAACACTGAAGCTTTCTTT	CASSVTGGSNTEAFF
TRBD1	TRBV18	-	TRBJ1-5	TGTGCCAGCTCAGTGACAGGGGTTAATCAGCCCCAGCATTTT	CASSVTGVNQPQHF
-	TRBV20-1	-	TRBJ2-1	TGCAGTGCTAGCCGCCCGGGTGAGCAGTTCTTC	CSASRPGEQFF
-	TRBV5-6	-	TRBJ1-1	TGTACCAGCAGCTGGAGCCGGTTCCTAGTAACTGAAGCTTTCTTT	CTSSWSRFLVTEAFF
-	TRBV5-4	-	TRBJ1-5	TGTGCCAGCAGCTTGAAGGGAAACAGGTCGGATAGCAATCAGCCCCAGCATTTT	CASSLKGNRSDSNQPQHF
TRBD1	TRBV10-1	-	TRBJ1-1	TGCGCCAGCAGAAAGGACAGGGGGAACACTGAAGCTTTCTTT	CASRKDRGNTEAFF
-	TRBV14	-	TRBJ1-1	TGTGCCAGCAGCCCGACCCCGGGATGGGGCACTGAAGCTTTCTTT	CASSPTPGWGTEAFF
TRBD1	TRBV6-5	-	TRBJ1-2	TGTGCCAGCAGTTACGGGACAGGGAAATTGAACTATGGCTACACCTTC	CASSYGTGKLNYGYTF
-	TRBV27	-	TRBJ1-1	TGTGCCAGCAGTTTATCGGCGGGATGTGAAGCTTTCTTT	CASSLSAGCEAFF
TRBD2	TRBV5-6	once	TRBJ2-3	TGTGCCAGCAGCTCCCGAACTATAGCGGGGGGGCCGAAGCATACGCAGTATTTT	CASSSRTIAGGPKHTQYF
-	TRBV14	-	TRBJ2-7	TGTGCCAGCGGGCTTCGCTACGAGCAGTACTTC	CASGLRYEQYF
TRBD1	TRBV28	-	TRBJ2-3	TGTGCCAGCAGCCGCCTGGACAGGGGGAACGGAGATACGCAGTATTTT	CASSRLDRGNGDTQYF
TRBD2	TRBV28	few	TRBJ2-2	TGTGCCAGCAGTTTAGTCCTTCTAGCGGGGGGACAAAACACCGGGGAGCTGTTTTTT	CASSLVLLAGGQNTGELFF
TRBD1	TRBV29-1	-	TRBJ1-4	TGCAGCGTCAGACAGGGGTCACTGCTTGAAAAACTGTTTTTT	CSVRQGSLLEKLFF
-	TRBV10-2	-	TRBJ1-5	TGCGCCAGCAGTGAGTTGCAGGGGAAGAGCAATCAGCCCCAGCATTTT	CASSELQGKSNQPQHF
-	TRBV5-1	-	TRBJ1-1	TGCGCCAGCAGCTTCGGGGTTACTGAAGCTTTCTTT	CASSFGVTEAFF
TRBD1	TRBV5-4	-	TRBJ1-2	TGTGCCAGCAGCTGGGGACAGGACGGCTACACCTTC	CASSWGQDGYTF
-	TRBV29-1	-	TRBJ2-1	TGCAGCGCCATAGACAGAACAAACCCCTGGCGGTTCTTC	CSAIDRTNPWRFF
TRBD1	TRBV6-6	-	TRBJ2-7	TGTGCCAGCAGCCCCGGACAGGGGCGTGGGGAGCAGTACTTC	CASSPGQGRGEQYF
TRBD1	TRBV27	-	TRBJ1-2	TGTGCCAGCAGTCCGTACTCGGACAGGGCGGATGGCTACACCTTC	CASSPYSDRADGYTF
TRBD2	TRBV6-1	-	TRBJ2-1	TGTGCCAGCAGTGGGAGGCGACTAGCGGGGGACTCCTACAATGAGCAGTTCTTC	CASSGRRLAGDSYNEQFF
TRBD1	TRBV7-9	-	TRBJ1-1	TGTGCCAGCAGCTTAGGTCAGGGGGCGAAATTCACTGAAGCTTTCTTT	CASSLGQGAKFTEAFF
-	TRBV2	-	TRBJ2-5	TGTGCCAGCAGTGACAGTCAAGAGACCCAGTACTTC	CASSDSQETQYF
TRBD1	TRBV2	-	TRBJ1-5	TGTGCCAGCAGGGCGACAGGGGGACATCAGCCCCAGCATTTT	CASRATGGHQPQHF
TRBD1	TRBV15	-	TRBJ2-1	TGTGCCACCAGCAGAGATCGCCGCCAACAGGGGGCATACAATGAGCAGTTCTTC	CATSRDRRQQGAYNEQFF
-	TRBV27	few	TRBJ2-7	TGTGCCAGCAGTTTAAAGGAGGCAACCGGGTACGAGCAGTACTTC	CASSLKEATGYEQYF
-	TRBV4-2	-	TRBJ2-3	TGTGCCAGCAGCCAAGAATGGGAGCTTACAGATACGCAGTATTTT	CASSQEWELTDTQYF
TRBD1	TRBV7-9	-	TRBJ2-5	TGTGCCAGCAGCGGGGGGGACAGGGTGAGGGAGACCCAGTACTTC	CASSGGDRVRETQYF
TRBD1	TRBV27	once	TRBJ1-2	TGTGCCAGCAGTTTCATTTTAACCCCCATGGACAGGTGGGAAGGCTACACCTTC	CASSFILTPMDRWEGYTF
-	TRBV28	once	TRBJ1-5	TGTGCCAGCAGTTTTCGGGGGAGCAATCAGCCCCAGCATTTT	CASSFRGSNQPQHF
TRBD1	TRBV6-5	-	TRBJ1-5	TGTGCCAGCAGCCCAACAGGGGAACACAATCAGCCCCAGCATTTT	CASSPTGEHNQPQHF
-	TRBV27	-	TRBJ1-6	TGTGCCAGCAGTCCCAACCTAGACAGGATTTCCCCCGTCCACTCACCCCTCCACTTT	CASSPNLDRISPVHSPLHF
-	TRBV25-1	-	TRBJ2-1	TGTGCCACACAAGGCGGAACCTCCAATGAGCAGTTCTTC	CATQGGTSNEQFF
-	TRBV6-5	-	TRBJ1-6	TGTGCCAGCAGTTACGCGGGCATTCAAGACTCCCTCCACTTT	CASSYAGIQDSLHF